The 5 T cell receptor beta chains listed next were all sequenced from one sample in a study of cytotoxic CD8 clonotypes in ibrutinib-treated CLL. Clones were read by immunoSEQ multiplex PCR, and TCRdb kept only the in-frame ones, dropping some. Counted here are some 130,000 clones, roughly 85% occurring once; the ten biggest clones make up about 1.9%. This specimen consisted of PBMCs, obtained after 24 months of ibrutinib treatment. These receptors were obtained from a human donor with chronic lymphocytic leukemia.

V and J are TRBV10-3 and TRBJ1-2; a possible D gene is TRBD1 (5 bases). V was cut by 8 bases and J by 8 bases, with 12 bases left in between. Germline-derived CDR1 and CDR2 are ENHRY and SYGVKD. This CDR3 comprises 11 residues. The CDR3 protein is CAIGRGKGYTF. The CDR3 DNA reads as TGTGCCATCGGTAGGGGAAAGGGCTACACCTTC.

The chain carries TRBV28 and TRBJ2-7; D may be TRBD1 (5 bases). Trimming took off 4 bases at V and 2 bases at J, with 6 bases between the two ends. CDR1 is MDHEN, CDR2 SYDVKM, per germline. The CDR3 length is 12 residues. The CDR3 coding sequence is TGTGCCAGCAGTTCCAGGGCCTACGAGCAGTACTTC. This sequence encodes CASSSRAYEQYF.

This sequence joins TRBV5-1 and TRBJ1-1; D perhaps matches TRBD1 (6 bases). The CDR3 loop spans 15 amino acids. CDR1 and CDR2 from the germline V gene are SGHRS and YFSETQ. V dropped 2 bases and J dropped 0 bases, with 11 bases sitting between them. The CDR3 DNA sequence: TGCGCCAGCAGCTTTGGGGGGCTGGTGAACACTGAAGCTTTCTTT. Translating it yields CASSFGGLVNTEAFF.

The chain uses TRBV7-2 and TRBJ2-5, with D perhaps TRBD2 (6 bases). The V gene lost 1 base and the J gene lost 5 bases, with 14 bases spanning the gap. The CDR3 loop spans 15 amino acids. CDR1 is SGHTA and CDR2 is FQGNSA in the germline V gene. CDR3 in amino acids: CASSLGRWGGETQYF. The CDR3 bases are TGTGCCAGCAGCTTAGGACGCTGGGGAGGCGAGACCCAGTACTTC.

V is TRBV27 and J is TRBJ1-1; 8 bases are shared with TRBD1. The V gene end was trimmed by 4 bases and the J gene end by 0 bases; junction bases not matched to a gene: 7. Germline V gene lookup returns CDR1 MNHEY and CDR2 SMNVEV (reference sequence). The CDR3 has 16 residues. CDR3 in amino acids: CASSWQTGAMNTEAFF. The CDR3 DNA reads as TGTGCCAGCAGTTGGCAGACAGGGGCCATGAACACTGAAGCTTTCTTT.